Shown below are 6 T cell receptor beta chains from a single sample sequenced in a study of CD8 T cells in ankylosing spondylitis. From the 5' RACE reads, TCRdb called clonotypes with MiXCR, one entry per CDR3 protein. The sample holds 200,000 to 250,000 distinct CDR3 sequences, around 25% seen once. The sample consisted of blood, either unsorted or a sorted T cell fraction (not recorded which). The receptors shown here come from a male donor with ankylosing spondylitis or in good health (not recorded which).

V and J are TRBV20-1 and TRBJ2-7; TRBD1 matches 10 bases. J lost 5 bases, V lost 5 bases, and 3 bases had no gene match. The CDR3 is 12 residues long. CDR1 is DFQATT, CDR2 SNEGSKA, per germline (reference sequence). The CDR3 here is CSAGDRGHEQYF. The CDR3, as DNA: TGCAGTGCTGGGGACAGGGGACACGAGCAGTACTTC.

This clonotype was seen many times. The V and J genes are TRBV12-3 or TRBV12-4 and TRBJ1-5; D possibly corresponds to TRBD1 (6 bases). Trimming shortened V by 6 bases and J by 2 bases, and 17 bases separated the two germline ends. The CDR3 has 16 residues. In DNA, the CDR3 is TGTGCCAGCAGCCCCACAGGGACCAAGGGCAATCAGCCCCAGCATTTT. It codes for CASSPTGTKGNQPQHF.

This sequence joins TRBV10-3 and TRBJ2-1; D may be TRBD1 (5 bases). V lost 2 bases, J lost 10 bases, and 12 bases lay in between. This CDR3 is 13 amino acids long. Germline-derived CDR1 and CDR2 are ENHRY and SYGVKD. CDR3: CAISEGTGDEQFF. The CDR3 bases are TGTGCCATCAGTGAGGGTACAGGAGACGAGCAGTTCTTC.

This clonotype was seen at least ten times. J is TRBJ2-5 and V is TRBV20-1, with D unclear. CDR3 size: 10 residues. Germline V lookup: CDR1 DFQATT, CDR2 SNEGSKA (reference sequence). The CDR3 DNA reads as TGCAGCACCGCAACGGAGACCCAGTACTTC. This encodes CSTATETQYF.

Details on this clonotype: A much larger clone lies a single base off, so this may be a read error. The chain uses TRBV7-9 and TRBJ2-2, with 7 nucleotides matching TRBD1. Germline values: CDR1 SEHNR, CDR2 FQNEAQ (reference sequence). This CDR3 spans 16 amino acids. CDR3 sequence: CASSIRQGFDTGDLFF. CDR3 in DNA: TGTGCCAGCAGCATAAGACAGGGCTTCGACACCGGGGATCTGTTTTTT.

This clonotype was counted between two and nine times. The chain joins TRBV29-1 to TRBJ2-1; D gene unclear. Germline loops: CDR1 SQVTM, CDR2 ANQGSEA. There are 14 residues in the CDR3. Trimming removed 4 bases from V and 1 base from J, with 11 bases in between. DNA for the CDR3: TGCAGCGTTGTCCAGGCTCCGTCCTACAATGAGCAGTTCTTC. This sequence encodes CSVVQAPSYNEQFF.